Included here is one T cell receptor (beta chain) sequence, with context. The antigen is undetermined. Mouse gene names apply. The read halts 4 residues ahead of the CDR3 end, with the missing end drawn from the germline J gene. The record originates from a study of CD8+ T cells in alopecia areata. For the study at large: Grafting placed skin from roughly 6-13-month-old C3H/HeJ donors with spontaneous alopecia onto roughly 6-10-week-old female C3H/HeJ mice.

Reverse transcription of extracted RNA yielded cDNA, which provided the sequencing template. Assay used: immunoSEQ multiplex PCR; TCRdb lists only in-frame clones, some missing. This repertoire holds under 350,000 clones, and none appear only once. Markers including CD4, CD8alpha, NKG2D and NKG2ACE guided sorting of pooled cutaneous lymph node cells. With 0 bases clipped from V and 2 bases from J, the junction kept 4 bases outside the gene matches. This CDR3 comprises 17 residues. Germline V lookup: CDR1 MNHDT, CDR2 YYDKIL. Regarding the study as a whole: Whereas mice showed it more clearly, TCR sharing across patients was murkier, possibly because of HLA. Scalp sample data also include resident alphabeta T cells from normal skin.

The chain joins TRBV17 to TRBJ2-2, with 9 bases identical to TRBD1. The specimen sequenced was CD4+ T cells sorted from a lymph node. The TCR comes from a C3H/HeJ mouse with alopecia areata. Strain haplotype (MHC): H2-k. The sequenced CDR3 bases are TGTGCTAGCAGTAGAGATCATGGACAGGGGAACACCGGG. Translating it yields CASSRDHGQGNTG. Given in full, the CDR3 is CASSRDHGQGNTGQLYF. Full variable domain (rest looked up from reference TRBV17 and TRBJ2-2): DTTVKQNPRYKLARVGKPVNLICSQTMNHDTMYWYQKKPNQAPKLLLFYYDKILNREADTFEKFQSSRPNNSFCSLYIGSAGLEYSAMYLCASSRDHGQGNTGQLYFGEGSKLTVL.